The 21 T cell receptor beta chains given below trace back to one sample, sequenced in a study of T-cell reconstitution after alpha-beta-depleted transplantation in children. TCRbeta library construction was performed incorporating unique molecular identifiers. TCRdb analysed the PCR reads with MiXCR anew, one entry per CDR3 protein. The sample includes 200,000 to 300,000 distinct CDR3 sequences, 20% to 30% of them seen just once. The sample was PBMCs, mostly from graft donor cells, taken 360 days after TCRalphabeta/CD19-depleted stem cell transplant. The receptors originated from a female patient aged 2 to 10 who had a stem cell transplant for congenital amegakaryocytic thrombocytopenia, so the T cells may come from the graft donor.

This sequence joins TRBV4-3 and TRBJ2-7, with D possibly TRBD2 on 6 matching bases. Trimming cost V 2 bases and J 1 base, with 15 bases left between them. The germline gives CDR1 LGHNA, CDR2 YSLEER. The CDR3 runs to 16 residues. The CDR3 DNA reads as TGCGCCAGCAGCCAAATCTTGCGGGGACCGTCCTACGAGCAGTACTTC. It translates to CASSQILRGPSYEQYF.

V and J are TRBV29-1 and TRBJ2-5; D may be TRBD1 (5 bases). V lost 3 bases to trimming and J lost 9 bases, with 26 bases between them. Germline V CDR1 and CDR2: SQVTM, ANQGSEA. This CDR3 region has 16 residues. The CDR3 bases are TGCAGCGTTGATGCCCTTCCCCAGGGTGGGATGAAGGCCCAGTACTTC. Translated, it gives CSVDALPQGGMKAQYF.

This chain uses TRBV5-1 with TRBJ2-1, with 9 bases identical to TRBD2. Germline CDR1 SGHRS, CDR2 YFSETQ. Trimming took 0 bases from V and 8 from J; bases not matched to a gene: 6. This CDR3 region has 15 residues. The DNA for the CDR3 is TGCGCCAGCAGCTTGGCCGCGGGAGGGCCCCATGAGCAGTTCTTC. Translated, it gives CASSLAAGGPHEQFF.

The chain is built from TRBV6-2 or TRBV6-3 and TRBJ2-7; D could derive from TRBD1 or TRBD2 (5 bases each). V gave up 6 bases and J gave up 0 bases, with 15 bases separating them. Germline V gene data show CDR1 as MNHEY and CDR2 as SVGEGT. The length of the CDR3 is 15 residues. CDR3 coding DNA: TGTGCCAGCAGAACCGGGGCTTTTAACTCCTACGAGCAGTACTTC. This translates into CASRTGAFNSYEQYF.

This clonotype was detected many times. V usage is TRBV29-1 and J usage is TRBJ1-2; D not resolved. V lost 6 bases, J lost 4 bases, and 12 bases lay in between. CDR1 is SQVTM and CDR2 is ANQGSEA in the germline V gene. The CDR3 has 12 amino acids. The CDR3 DNA sequence: TGCAGCGTAACAAGAGGCAGCTATGGCTACACCTTC. Translating it yields CSVTRGSYGYTF.

This clonotype was detected ten times or more. V usage is TRBV20-1 and J usage is TRBJ2-1; TRBD2 matches at 14 bases. The V and J ends lost 4 bases and 13 bases, in that order; junction bases with no gene match: 9. The V gene's germline CDR1 is DFQATT and CDR2 SNEGSKA (reference sequence). The CDR3 has 14 residues. CDR3 region: CSATLGLAGGLQFF. The CDR3 bases are TGCAGTGCTACACTCGGACTAGCGGGAGGACTCCAGTTCTTC.

This clonotype has a count of ten or more. The chain has TRBV3-1 and TRBJ2-1, with 13 bases identical to TRBD2. V was clipped by 4 bases and J by 6 bases; unmatched bases: 3. Looked up from germline, CDR1 is LGHDT and CDR2 is YNNKEL (reference sequence). This CDR3 region has 15 residues. The chain's CDR3 is CASSRRTSGGNEQFF. CDR3 in DNA: TGTGCCAGCAGCCGTCGGACTAGCGGGGGCAATGAGCAGTTCTTC.

The V gene is TRBV7-6, the J gene TRBJ2-7; D possibly corresponds to TRBD2 (5 bases). Trimming pared 1 base from V and 3 bases from J, leaving 13 bases between. Germline CDR1 is SGHVS and CDR2 is FNYEAQ. The CDR3 covers 15 residues. In nucleotides, the CDR3 is TGTGCCAGCAGCTTAGGGACGGGATGGGGCTACGAGCAGTACTTC. Its translation: CASSLGTGWGYEQYF.

V and J are TRBV2 and TRBJ1-5; D not certain. Germline assignment: CDR1 SNHLY and CDR2 FYNNEI. The V end was cut by 7 bases, the J end by 3 bases, with 13 bases between. The CDR3 consists of 14 residues. The CDR3 DNA is TGTGCCAGCAACTGGGAGGGCCACAATCAGCCCCAGCATTTT. Its translation: CASNWEGHNQPQHF.

CDR3 in amino acids: CSLQTSHGNIQYF. DNA for the CDR3: TGCAGCCTTCAAACTAGCCACGGAAACATTCAGTACTTC. V usage is TRBV20-1 and J usage is TRBJ2-4; D is perhaps TRBD2 (6 bases). The CDR3 extends over 13 amino acids. Germline V CDR1 and CDR2: DFQATT, SNEGSKA (reference sequence).

The V gene is TRBV20-1, the J gene TRBJ1-2; D perhaps matches TRBD1 (6 bases). The CDR3 sequence is 13 residues long. The V and J ends lost 0 bases and 3 bases respectively, with 8 bases between them. Germline assignment: CDR1 DFQATT and CDR2 SNEGSKA (reference sequence). This CDR3 is CSAREDSDYGYTF. The CDR3 DNA follows: TGCAGTGCTAGAGAGGACAGCGACTATGGCTACACCTTC.

This chain links TRBV9 with TRBJ1-2, with 10 bases aligning to TRBD1. With 4 bases clipped from V and 7 bases from J, the junction kept 7 bases outside the gene matches. The CDR3 has 14 amino acids. CDR1 is SGDLS and CDR2 is YYNGEE in the germline V gene. The CDR3 nucleotides read TGTGCCAGCAGCCCCCGGGACAGGGGAGGTGGCTACACCTTC. This codes for CASSPRDRGGGYTF.

V and J are TRBV7-2 and TRBJ2-5; no clear D. Germline CDR1 SGHTA, CDR2 FQGNSA. This CDR3 has 16 residues. The germline V and J ends were trimmed by 5 bases and 1 base, with 17 bases remaining between them. CDR3 nucleotide sequence: TGTGCCAGCAGCATCAGCTACCTCGGCAGCCAAGAGACCCAGTACTTC. Amino acid sequence: CASSISYLGSQETQYF.

This clonotype was seen repeatedly, ten times or more. The rearrangement links TRBV10-3 to TRBJ2-6, with D uncertain. CDR1 is ENHRY, CDR2 SYGVKD, per germline. The CDR3 spans 16 residues. Trimming cost V 2 bases and J 2 bases, with 10 bases left between them. The CDR3 DNA sequence: TGTGCCATCAGTGAGAGACAAGGCACTGGGGCCAACGTCCTGACTTTC. Its protein product is CAISERQGTGANVLTF.

The rearrangement links TRBV29-1 to TRBJ2-4; D not resolved. Germline-derived CDR1 and CDR2 are SQVTM and ANQGSEA. The CDR3 sequence is 14 residues long. V was cut by 5 bases and J by 2 bases, with 13 bases left in between. The CDR3 here is CSVLISPSKNIQYF. CDR3 DNA: TGCAGCGTTCTGATTTCCCCATCCAAAAACATTCAGTACTTC.

This clonotype was observed many times. This chain uses TRBV5-1 with TRBJ2-2; D unresolved. Trimming shortened V by 0 bases and J by 0 bases, and 6 bases separated the two germline ends. The CDR3 loop spans 15 amino acids. CDR1 and CDR2 (germline): SGHRS, YFSETQ. The CDR3 sequence: CASSLGSANTGELFF. The CDR3 nucleotides are TGCGCCAGCAGCTTGGGGAGTGCGAACACCGGGGAGCTGTTTTTT. Full variable domain (outside the CDR3, taken from reference TRBV5-1 and TRBJ2-2): KAGVTQTPRYLIKTRGQQVTLSCSPISGHRSVSWYQQTPGQGLQFLFEYFSETQRNKGNFPGRFSGRQFSNSRSEMNVSTLELGDSALYLCASSLGSANTGELFFGEGSRLTVL.

The chain employs TRBV28 and TRBJ1-3, with D unresolved. CDR1 is MDHEN and CDR2 is SYDVKM in the germline V gene. CDR3 length: 16 amino acids. The ends were cut back, 1 base at V and 2 bases at J, with 12 bases in the middle. For the CDR3, the DNA is TGTGCCAGCAGTTTATCGGGAGGAAGGGCTGGAAACACCATATATTTT. It yields the protein CASSLSGGRAGNTIYF.

A single count supports this clonotype. The CDR3 loop reads CASSFRGGNTDTQYF. As DNA, the CDR3 is TGTGCCAGCAGCTTCCGGGGGGGCAACACAGATACGCAGTATTTT. This chain connects TRBV11-2 to TRBJ2-3, with 8 bases lining up with TRBD2. This CDR3 spans 15 amino acids. Germline values: CDR1 SGHAT, CDR2 FQNNGV. The V and J ends lost 3 bases and 2 bases, in that order; junction bases with no gene match: 4.

The sample holds a few counts of this clonotype. The chain carries TRBV4-1 and TRBJ2-7, with D perhaps matching TRBD1 or TRBD2 (5 bases each). With 2 bases removed from V and 2 bases from J, the gap between germline ends came to 13 bases. CDR1 and CDR2 from the germline V gene are MGHRA and YSYEKL. CDR3 length equals 15 residues. For the CDR3, the DNA is TGCGCCAGCAGCCAATTCCGGGACGCTCCCTACGAGCAGTACTTC. This gives the protein CASSQFRDAPYEQYF.

V is TRBV12-3 or TRBV12-4 and J is TRBJ2-1, with D perhaps assigned TRBD1 or TRBD2 (6 bases each). The CDR3 loop spans 14 amino acids. V was cut by 7 bases and J by 5 bases, with 15 bases left in between. Here the CDR3 DNA reads TGTGCCAGCACCGTGGGGGGCGCCAACAATGAGCAGTTCTTC. Translating it yields CASTVGGANNEQFF.

CDR3 loop: CASRMDRDPYEQYF. In DNA form, the CDR3 reads TGTGCCAGCAGGATGGACAGGGACCCCTACGAGCAGTACTTC. V usage is TRBV6-1 and J usage is TRBJ2-7, with 8 bases fitting TRBD1. The germline gives CDR1 MNHNS, CDR2 SASEGT. The CDR3 contains 14 residues. Losses at the gene ends were 6 bases for V and 2 bases for J; bases not matched to a gene: 6.